One and the same sample provided the 14 T cell receptor beta chains below, sequenced in a study of T cell repertoires in cytomegalovirus infection. TCRdb fed the reads into MiXCR, producing one record per CDR3 protein. The sample carries 250,000 to 300,000 distinct CDR3 sequences, around 9% recorded once. Sequenced material: PBMCs. Receptor source: a human donor in good health (CMV status not recorded). Some clones in this sample may be carry-over from other donors' samples.

The chain carries TRBV24-1 and TRBJ2-1; D uncertain. The CDR3 loop spans 11 amino acids. The germline V gene has CDR1 KGHDR and CDR2 SFDVKD. The V end was cut by 8 bases, the J end by 5 bases, with 6 bases between. CDR3 nucleotides: TGTGCCACCAATTCGAACAATGAGCAGTTCTTC. Translating it yields CATNSNNEQFF.

This clonotype was counted between two and nine times. The chain has TRBV18 and TRBJ1-2; maybe TRBD1 (6 bases). V lost 2 bases, J lost 6 bases, and 22 bases lay in between. This CDR3 region has 17 residues. The germline gives CDR1 KGHSH, CDR2 LQKENI. CDR3 sequence: CASSPVRTVNPSNGYTF. The CDR3 DNA follows: TGTGCCAGCTCACCAGTGCGGACAGTAAACCCATCCAATGGCTACACCTTC.

This clonotype has a count of ten or more. The chain couples TRBV7-2 to TRBJ1-1; the D is unclear. The CDR3 runs 14 residues. Per the germline V gene, CDR1 is SGHTA and CDR2 is FQGNSA. V lost 1 base, J lost 3 bases, and 9 bases lay in between. The CDR3 sequence: CASSLGLLHTEAFF. CDR3 DNA sequence: TGTGCCAGCAGCTTAGGCCTTCTACACACTGAAGCTTTCTTT.

This clonotype was detected many times. The CDR3 region is CASSLQGQGAVAFF. Here the CDR3 DNA reads TGCGCCAGCAGCCTACAGGGACAGGGCGCGGTAGCTTTCTTT. V is TRBV5-1 and J is TRBJ1-1; 9 bases fit TRBD1. Germline CDR1 is SGHRS and CDR2 is YFSETQ. The CDR3 is made up of 14 amino acids. The J segment lost 10 bases and the V segment lost 4 bases, leaving 11 bases of the junction unmatched. Looking up the rest from reference TRBV5-1 and TRBJ1-1 gives the full variable domain: KAGVTQTPRYLIKTRGQQVTLSCSPISGHRSVSWYQQTPGQGLQFLFEYFSETQRNKGNFPGRFSGRQFSNSRSEMNVSTLELGDSALYLCASSLQGQGAVAFFGQGTRLTVV.

Ten or more counts support this clonotype. This chain joins TRBV5-1 and TRBJ1-4, with a weak D call TRBD1 (5 bases). Germline V CDR1 and CDR2: SGHRS, YFSETQ. The CDR3 loop spans 15 amino acids. The V end lost 4 bases, the J end lost 0 bases, and 10 bases lay between the germline ends. CDR3 bases: TGCGCCAGCAGCCCAGGGAAAACAACTAATGAAAAACTGTTTTTT. This encodes CASSPGKTTNEKLFF.

This clonotype was detected ten times or more. V is TRBV7-2 and J is TRBJ2-1; 12 nucleotides agree with TRBD2. The junction had 4 bases not matched to a gene; V was cut back by 5 bases and J by 11 bases. Germline V CDR1 and CDR2: SGHTA, FQGNSA. The CDR3 is 13 residues long. The CDR3 is CASSPGLAGQQFF. As DNA, the CDR3 is TGTGCCAGCAGCCCTGGACTAGCGGGGCAGCAGTTCTTC.

This clonotype was found many times. The rearrangement uses TRBV7-6 and TRBJ1-1, with a possible D match to TRBD1 (6 bases). V was shortened by 0 bases and J by 0 bases, with 11 bases between the two germline ends. Germline V lookup: CDR1 SGHVS, CDR2 FNYEAQ. There are 16 residues in the CDR3. The chain's CDR3 is CASSLAKDSLNTEAFF. Here the CDR3 DNA reads TGTGCCAGCAGCTTAGCCAAGGACAGTTTGAACACTGAAGCTTTCTTT.

Ten or more counts support this clonotype. The chain recombines TRBV6-6 with TRBJ1-5, with 7 nucleotides matching TRBD1. The CDR3 loop spans 15 amino acids. Germline V gene lookup returns CDR1 MNHNY and CDR2 SVGAGI (reference sequence). With V trimmed by 5 bases and J by 4 bases, 8 bases remained unmatched. CDR3 in amino acids: CASSKGGAINQPQHF. CDR3 in DNA: TGTGCCAGCAGTAAAGGGGGCGCGATTAATCAGCCCCAGCATTTT.

The table lists this clonotype with many counts. The J gene is TRBJ1-4, the V gene TRBV7-2; no firm D call. The CDR3 contains 16 residues. Trimming took 1 base from V and 0 from J, leaving 9 bases between them. The germline V gene has CDR1 SGHTA and CDR2 FQGNSA. CDR3 bases: TGTGCCAGCAGCTTAGGTGGGATTGCAACTAATGAAAAACTGTTTTTT. It encodes CASSLGGIATNEKLFF.

The chain is built from TRBV12-3 or TRBV12-4 and TRBJ2-2; weak D call: TRBD1 (5 bases). The CDR3 spans 14 residues. Deletions cut 5 bases from V and 1 base from J, with 8 bases between. The CDR3 protein is CASSTTVNTGELFF. Here the CDR3 DNA reads TGTGCCAGCAGTACGACAGTGAACACCGGGGAGCTGTTTTTT.

A few counts support this clonotype. J is TRBJ2-7 and V is TRBV4-3; D perhaps matches TRBD2 (6 bases). Germline loops: CDR1 LGHNA, CDR2 YSLEER. V lost 1 base and J lost 3, with 13 bases in between. The CDR3 sequence is 15 residues long. The CDR3 sequence: CASSQVSGVNYEQYF. CDR3 sequence (DNA): TGCGCCAGCAGCCAAGTCTCGGGGGTTAACTACGAGCAGTACTTC.

This clonotype was recorded a few times. V gene TRBV20-1 combines with J gene TRBJ1-4; tentatively, D is TRBD1 (6 bases). Per germline, CDR1 DFQATT and CDR2 SNEGSKA (reference sequence). V was clipped by 7 bases and J by 8 bases, with 17 bases between them. This CDR3 has 13 amino acids. CDR3 loop: CSVPRGVGEKLFF. The DNA of the CDR3 is TGCAGTGTCCCAAGGGGGGTCGGGGAAAAACTGTTTTTT.

V is TRBV11-2 and J is TRBJ2-5; the match to TRBD1 covers 8 bases. J lost 1 base, V lost 2 bases, and 3 bases had no gene match. This CDR3 has 15 amino acids. Germline-derived CDR1 and CDR2 are SGHAT and FQNNGV. This CDR3 reads CASSLQDRGQETQYF. For the CDR3, the DNA is TGTGCCAGCAGCTTACAAGACAGGGGCCAAGAGACCCAGTACTTC.

This clonotype was seen repeatedly, ten times or more. The gene calls are TRBV19 and TRBJ1-5; D is uncertain. V was trimmed by 0 bases and J by 7 bases, leaving 7 bases between them. This CDR3 region has 13 residues. Germline V gene data show CDR1 as LNHDA and CDR2 as SQIVND (reference sequence). CDR3 protein: CASSIDIRQPQHF. The CDR3 bases are TGTGCCAGTAGTATAGATATCAGGCAGCCCCAGCATTTT. Together with reference TRBV19 and TRBJ1-5, the CDR3 gives the full variable domain: DGGITQSPKYLFRKEGQNVTLSCEQNLNHDAMYWYRQDPGQGLRLIYYSQIVNDFQKGDIAEGYSVSREKKESFPLTVTSAQKNPTAFYLCASSIDIRQPQHFGDGTRLSIL.